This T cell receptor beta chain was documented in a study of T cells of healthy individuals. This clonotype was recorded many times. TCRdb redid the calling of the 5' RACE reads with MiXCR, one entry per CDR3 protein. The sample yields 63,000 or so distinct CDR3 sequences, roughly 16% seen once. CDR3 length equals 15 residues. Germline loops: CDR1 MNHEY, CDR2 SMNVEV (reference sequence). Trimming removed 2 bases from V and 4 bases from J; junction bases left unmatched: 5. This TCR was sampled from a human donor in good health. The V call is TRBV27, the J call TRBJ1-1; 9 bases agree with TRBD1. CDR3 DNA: TGTGCCAGCAGTTTAGTGGACAGGGGCGGCACTGAAGCTTTCTTT. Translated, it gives CASSLVDRGGTEAFF.